This entry features one TCR beta chain sequence. As handled by the study authors: Cell counts per sample came from amplifying reference gene primers. TCRdb's copy holds only in-frame clones and misses some; the assay was immunoSEQ multiplex PCR. Clone size and V and J calls were adopted from that table, with D and trimming inferred from the DNA. Among 130,000 to 150,000 clones listed, about 82% were seen once. Germline lookup yields CDR1 MDHEN and CDR2 SYDVKM. The ends were cut back, 3 bases at V and 9 bases at J, with 13 bases in the middle. The CDR3 is 13 residues long. The data are from a study of blood T cell repertoires in COVID-19. Study overall: Acute and convalescent COVID-19 specimens originated in the United States, Italy and Spain.

The chain has TRBV28 and TRBJ2-3; maybe TRBD2 (6 bases). Sequenced material: peripheral blood. The origin of this receptor is a woman aged 40 to 50 with active or convalescent COVID-19. The CDR3 sequence is CASSLGGPGTQYF. The CDR3 DNA is TGTGCCAGCAGTTTGGGAGGCCCGGGGACGCAGTATTTT.